This T cell receptor (beta chain) was documented in a study of T cell repertoires in cytomegalovirus infection. Deletions cut 2 bases from V and 8 bases from J, with 18 bases between. Germline loops: CDR1 MGHRA, CDR2 YSYEKL. The CDR3 has 15 amino acids. TCRdb used MiXCR to reprocess the reads, holding one entry per CDR3 protein. This table holds some 800,000 distinct CDR3 sequences, 25% to 35% found once. About this clonotype itself: Antigen: not known.

This sample comprised cultured CD8+ T cells from PBMCs, obtained from culture after CMV antigen stimulation. This chain uses TRBV4-1 with TRBJ1-1, with D uncertain. The sequence derives from a human donor in good health (CMV status not recorded). Some clones in this sample may be carry-over from other donors' samples. DNA of the CDR3: TGCGCCAGCAGCCAAAGGAATACTTGGGAACTCGAAGCTTTCTTT. It specifies CASSQRNTWELEAFF.